The sequence of this T cell receptor (beta chain) was determined in a study of memory CD4+ T cells and cytomegalovirus serostatus. The overall study: Donors were healthy Belgian adults, some 10 CMV seropositive and around 24 seronegative.

This clone was detected only a few times. Antigen: not known. The study, taken as a whole, reports: Repertoires predicted CMV serostatus with median bootstrapped AUC of about 0.95.

The method was immunoSEQ multiplex PCR; TCRdb's version includes in-frame clones alone and lacks a portion of them. The data hold approximately 60,000 clones, with roughly 77% observed a single time. The sort gate was single viable CD3+CD4+CD8-CD45RO+ cells for memory CD4+ T cells. Trimming pared 7 bases from V and 0 bases from J, leaving 10 bases between. The CDR3 has 14 residues. The germline V gene encodes CDR1 LNHDA and CDR2 SQIVND (reference sequence). The origin of this receptor is an adult in good health and CMV-seropositive. The chain recombines TRBV19 with TRBJ1-3; D not resolved. Sequenced material: memory CD4+ T cells from blood. CDR3 residues: CASMARRSGNTIYF. The CDR3 bases are TGTGCCAGTATGGCACGGCGCTCTGGAAACACCATATATTTT.